This entry lists 29 T cell receptor beta chains sequenced from one sample in a study of a mutant IDH1 vaccine in newly diagnosed glioma. Antigen specificity for these receptors is unknown. Time point of the sample: week 35, safety follow-up. Doses consisted of 300 ug of mutant IDH1 20-mer peptide each, paired with topical imiquimod. Clones were read by immunoSEQ multiplex PCR, and TCRdb kept only the in-frame ones, dropping some. This sample carries 35,000 to 45,000 clones, about 83% of them seen once, and the ten largest clones take approximately 5.5%. Sequencing used PBMCs, obtained from a glioma patient whose treatment included an IDH1 peptide vaccine. The receptors were gathered from a woman aged 50 to 60 with glioma.

This clone was seen more than once but under ten times. The rearrangement joins TRBV18 to TRBJ2-2; D is uncertain. This CDR3 has 13 residues. The germline CDR1 and CDR2 sequences are KGHSH and LQKENI. V was pared by 2 bases and J by 5 bases, with 6 bases between. The CDR3: CASSPTETGELFF. As DNA, the CDR3 is TGTGCCAGCTCACCAACGGAGACCGGGGAGCTGTTTTTT. Variable domain in full (rest from reference TRBV18 and TRBJ2-2): NAGVMQNPRHLVRRRGQEARLRCSPMKGHSHVYWYRQLPEEGLKFMVYLQKENIIDESGMPKERFSAEFPKEGPSILRIQQVVRGDSAAYFCASSPTETGELFFGEGSRLTVL.

This chain joins TRBV7-9 and TRBJ2-5; D not resolved. The CDR3 length is 10 residues. Trimming took 4 bases from V and 13 from J, leaving 10 bases between them. Germline values: CDR1 SEHNR, CDR2 FQNEAQ (reference sequence). For the CDR3, the DNA is TGTGCCAGCAGCTCAGGCGTTCCGTACTTC. Amino acid sequence: CASSSGVPYF.

There are a few counts of this clone. This chain links TRBV12-5 with TRBJ1-1; D unresolved. This CDR3 has 15 amino acids. V was trimmed by 0 bases and J by 2 bases, leaving 10 bases between them. Germline V lookup: CDR1 LGHNT, CDR2 FRNRAP. CDR3 sequence: CASGLVHSGNTEAFF. CDR3 DNA: TGTGCTAGTGGTTTGGTACACAGCGGCAACACTGAAGCTTTCTTT.

This clone was found a few times. The V call is TRBV25-1, the J call TRBJ1-1; no reliable D call. The germline gives CDR1 MGHDK, CDR2 SYGVNS. This CDR3 spans 12 amino acids. The V and J ends lost 3 bases and 10 bases respectively, with 12 bases between them. This CDR3 is CASSDHRLRAFF. The DNA of the CDR3 is TGTGCCAGCAGTGACCACCGTTTGCGAGCTTTCTTT.

The genes are TRBV5-4 and TRBJ1-2; D remains unclear. CDR1 is SGHNT and CDR2 is YYREEE in the germline V gene (reference sequence). This CDR3 has 15 amino acids. V lost 0 bases to trimming and J lost 4 bases, with 13 bases between them. The CDR3: CASSLGEASPYGYTF. The CDR3 DNA is TGTGCCAGCAGCTTGGGGGAGGCGAGCCCCTATGGCTACACCTTC.

This clone has just a few counts. V is TRBV27 and J is TRBJ2-2, with D possibly TRBD1 on 5 matching bases. CDR1 and CDR2 (germline): MNHEY, SMNVEV (reference sequence). The CDR3 sequence is 13 residues long. Trimming pared 5 bases from V and 7 bases from J, leaving 11 bases between. The CDR3 DNA reads as TGTGCCAGCAGTACATTAAGGGGCGGGGAGCTGTTTTTT. This encodes CASSTLRGGELFF.

This clone was counted a few times. This chain joins TRBV25-1 and TRBJ1-5; no clear D. This CDR3 spans 14 amino acids. The germline CDR1 and CDR2 sequences are MGHDK and SYGVNS. Trimming stripped 5 bases from V and 0 bases from J, with 8 bases between. The CDR3 sequence: CASSRGNSNQPQHF. As DNA, the CDR3 is TGTGCCAGCAGTAGAGGGAATAGCAATCAGCCCCAGCATTTT.

The chain couples TRBV7-2 to TRBJ2-5; D perhaps matches TRBD1 (6 bases). Deletions cut 7 bases from V and 2 bases from J, with 14 bases between. The CDR3 is 14 amino acids. CDR1 and CDR2 from the germline V gene are SGHTA and FQGNSA. Here the CDR3 DNA reads TGTGCCAGCAACTCGGGGACACATCAAGAGACCCAGTACTTC. This encodes CASNSGTHQETQYF.

This clone was seen only a few times. The gene calls are TRBV6-5 and TRBJ2-7; 13 bases line up with TRBD2. This CDR3 spans 15 amino acids. Germline loops: CDR1 MNHEY, CDR2 SVGAGI. V lost 4 bases to trimming and J lost 6 bases; unmatched junction nucleotides: 6. CDR3 sequence: CASSLPLAGGFEQYF. The CDR3 DNA is TGTGCCAGCAGTTTACCACTAGCGGGGGGGTTCGAGCAGTACTTC.

In this sample, this clone turned up a few times. The chain links TRBV4-1 to TRBJ2-5, with 12 bases aligning to TRBD2. The ends lost 0 bases at V and 5 bases at J; junction bases unmatched: 4. The germline gives CDR1 MGHRA, CDR2 YSYEKL. The CDR3 sequence is 16 residues long. CDR3 sequence (DNA): TGCGCCAGCAGCCAAGAACTAACTAGCGGGGGGGAGACCCAGTACTTC. Protein: CASSQELTSGGETQYF.

The CDR3 nucleotides read TGTGCCAGTAGTATCGACAGCGGTTACGAGCAGTACTTC. This sequence encodes CASSIDSGYEQYF. The genes are TRBV19 and TRBJ2-7; D may correspond to TRBD1 or TRBD2 (5 bases each). Deletions cut 3 bases from V and 4 bases from J, with 10 bases between. The CDR3 loop spans 13 amino acids. Germline V gene lookup returns CDR1 LNHDA and CDR2 SQIVND (reference sequence).

The gene calls are TRBV9 and TRBJ2-1; the D gene could be TRBD1 or TRBD2 (5 bases each). This CDR3 contains 15 residues. Per the germline V gene, CDR1 is SGDLS and CDR2 is YYNGEE. V was cut by 3 bases and J by 7 bases, with 17 bases left in between. The CDR3 here is CASSASGRSMNEQFF. The DNA for the CDR3 is TGTGCCAGCAGCGCCTCGGGACGTAGCATGAATGAGCAGTTCTTC.

CDR3 region: CASKIGGGQPQHF. For the CDR3, the DNA is TGTGCCAGCAAGATAGGGGGTGGTCAGCCCCAGCATTTT. The chain uses TRBV6-1 and TRBJ1-5, with TRBD1 as a possible D gene (6 bases). V was cut by 7 bases and J by 6 bases, with 13 bases left in between. CDR1 MNHNS and CDR2 SASEGT come from the germline V gene. The CDR3 length is 13 residues.

The chain carries TRBV4-1 and TRBJ2-3; maybe TRBD2 (6 bases). CDR3 length equals 17 residues. The germline V gene encodes CDR1 MGHRA and CDR2 YSYEKL. Trimming removed 0 bases at V and 4 bases at J, with 17 bases between. CDR3 coding DNA: TGCGCCAGCAGCCAAGATTTTTGGAGGGAATGGTCAGATACGCAGTATTTT. Encoded protein: CASSQDFWREWSDTQYF.

The rearrangement links TRBV27 to TRBJ1-5; D perhaps matches TRBD1 (5 bases). The germline V gene encodes CDR1 MNHEY and CDR2 SMNVEV (reference sequence). The CDR3 runs to 15 residues. V dropped 2 bases and J dropped 9 bases, with 17 bases sitting between them. In DNA, the CDR3 is TGTGCCAGCAGTTTAAGGTCAGGGTTTCTCGGGCCCCAGCATTTT. This translates into CASSLRSGFLGPQHF.

The gene calls are TRBV27 and TRBJ1-5; D ambiguous. Trimming left V 4 bases short and J 0 bases short, with 7 bases between. The CDR3 runs to 14 residues. CDR1 is MNHEY and CDR2 is SMNVEV in the germline V gene (reference sequence). The CDR3 is CASSSLHSNQPQHF. CDR3 DNA sequence: TGTGCCAGCAGTTCTCTCCATAGCAATCAGCCCCAGCATTTT.

The rearrangement uses TRBV9 and TRBJ2-7; TRBD2 matches 10 bases. The CDR3 spans 15 residues. The J segment lost 4 bases and the V segment lost 7 bases, leaving 11 bases of the junction unmatched. Germline V gives CDR1 SGDLS, CDR2 YYNGEE. In DNA form, the CDR3 reads TGTGCCAGCTCTAGAAGAGGGACTAGCGAATACGAGCAGTACTTC. It specifies CASSRRGTSEYEQYF. Using reference TRBV9 and TRBJ2-7 for the parts outside the CDR3, the full variable domain is DSGVTQTPKHLITATGQRVTLRCSPRSGDLSVYWYQQSLDQGLQFLIQYYNGEERAKGNILERFSAQQFPDLHSELNLSSLELGDSALYFCASSRRGTSEYEQYFGPGTRLTVT.

The rearrangement joins TRBV7-2 to TRBJ2-2, with 7 bases fitting TRBD1. J lost 6 bases, V lost 3 bases, and 1 base had no gene match. In germline, CDR1 is SGHTA, CDR2 FQGNSA. This CDR3 has 13 amino acids. The CDR3 reads CASSFTGAGELFF. In DNA form, the CDR3 reads TGTGCCAGCAGCTTTACAGGGGCCGGGGAGCTGTTTTTT. The full variable domain, with the rest looked up from reference TRBV7-2 and TRBJ2-2, is GAGVSQSPSNKVTEKGKDVELRCDPISGHTALYWYRQSLGQGLEFLIYFQGNSAPDKSGLPSDRFSAERTGGSVSTLTIQRTQQEDSAVYLCASSFTGAGELFFGEGSRLTVL.

V usage is TRBV5-4 and J usage is TRBJ1-2; D unresolved. The V end was cut by 4 bases, the J end by 10 bases, with 11 bases between. This CDR3 spans 11 amino acids. Germline-derived CDR1 and CDR2 are SGHNT and YYREEE (reference sequence). The CDR3 reads CASSLEEFYTF. In DNA, the CDR3 is TGTGCCAGCAGCCTAGAAGAGTTCTACACCTTC.

The chain joins TRBV29-1 to TRBJ2-7; D not certain. CDR3 length: 12 amino acids. V was pared by 3 bases and J by 3 bases, with 9 bases between. Per germline, CDR1 SQVTM and CDR2 ANQGSEA. This chain's CDR3 is CSVDSVNYEQYF. Written as DNA, the CDR3 is TGCAGCGTTGATTCAGTGAACTACGAGCAGTACTTC.

The J gene is TRBJ1-1, the V gene TRBV27; 11 bases are shared with TRBD1. Trimming removed 8 bases from V and 4 bases from J; junction bases left unmatched: 6. Germline V lookup: CDR1 MNHEY, CDR2 SMNVEV (reference sequence). There are 14 residues in the CDR3. CDR3 residues: CASSWTGGTTEAFF. The CDR3 DNA is TGTGCCAGCTCTTGGACAGGGGGCACCACTGAAGCTTTCTTT.

The chain uses TRBV5-4 and TRBJ2-2; TRBD2 agrees at 9 bases. The CDR3 covers 15 residues. Germline V gene sequence: CDR1 SGHNT, CDR2 YYREEE (reference sequence). Trimming took 0 bases from V and 4 from J; bases not matched to a gene: 1. CDR3 in DNA: TGTGCCAGCAGCTTGGGTAGCGGGGGCACCGGGGAGCTGTTTTTT. This codes for CASSLGSGGTGELFF.

The chain employs TRBV18 and TRBJ1-1, with 10 bases identical to TRBD1. V lost 1 base, J lost 6 bases, and 8 bases stayed unmatched. The CDR3 totals 16 residues. Germline V gene sequence: CDR1 KGHSH, CDR2 LQKENI. Here the CDR3 reads CASSPRTGGSDPEAFF. DNA for the CDR3: TGTGCCAGCTCACCACGGACAGGGGGGTCGGACCCTGAAGCTTTCTTT.

This clone has only one observation. J is TRBJ2-6 and V is TRBV18; D is possibly TRBD1 (6 bases). Germline V gives CDR1 KGHSH, CDR2 LQKENI. This CDR3 has 17 residues. V gave up 3 bases and J gave up 7 bases, with 19 bases separating them. CDR3 amino acids: CASSPPGHSLIANVLTF. The CDR3 DNA reads as TGTGCCAGCTCACCTCCGGGACACTCTCTTATAGCCAACGTCCTGACTTTC.

This chain links TRBV6-5 with TRBJ2-7; D perhaps matches TRBD1 (6 bases). Germline V gene data show CDR1 as MNHEY and CDR2 as SVGAGI. CDR3 length: 14 residues. Deletions cut 5 bases from V and 7 bases from J, with 18 bases between. The CDR3 protein is CASSDRNRVIEQYF. The CDR3 DNA sequence: TGTGCCAGCAGTGACAGGAACAGGGTAATAGAGCAGTACTTC.

The CDR3 sequence is CASVRANTEAFF. The CDR3 region has the DNA TGTGCCAGCGTCAGGGCGAACACTGAAGCTTTCTTT. The chain joins TRBV6-1 to TRBJ1-1, with TRBD1 as a possible D gene (5 bases). The ends were cut back, 8 bases at V and 1 base at J, with 8 bases in the middle. The germline CDR1 and CDR2 sequences are MNHNS and SASEGT. There are 12 residues in the CDR3.

This chain uses TRBV28 with TRBJ1-5; D might be TRBD1 (5 bases). The CDR3 extends over 15 amino acids. Trimming removed 4 bases from V and 0 bases from J, with 10 bases in between. Per germline, CDR1 MDHEN and CDR2 SYDVKM. The CDR3 region has the DNA TGTGCCAGCAGTTGGGGCGACAGTAGCAATCAGCCCCAGCATTTT. The encoded protein is CASSWGDSSNQPQHF.

A single count supports this clone. This sequence joins TRBV15 and TRBJ2-7; the D gene is possibly TRBD2 (6 bases). The CDR3 loop spans 15 amino acids. In germline, CDR1 is LNHNV, CDR2 YYDKDF (reference sequence). V lost 2 bases, J lost 12 bases, and 23 bases lay in between. For the CDR3, the DNA is TGTGCCACCAGCAGAATCACCGGGACTCCTGTGAAGGCGTACTTC. This translates into CATSRITGTPVKAYF.

The gene calls are TRBV5-6 and TRBJ2-2, with D perhaps TRBD2 (6 bases). CDR1 and CDR2 (germline): SGHDT, YYEEEE. This CDR3 is built from 17 residues. Trimming cost V 0 bases and J 3 bases, with 15 bases left between them. CDR3 protein: CASSLEVRSGYTGELFF. In nucleotides, the CDR3 is TGTGCCAGCAGCTTGGAGGTTCGTAGCGGATACACCGGGGAGCTGTTTTTT. The complete variable domain, with remaining parts taken from reference TRBV5-6 and TRBJ2-2, reads DAGVTQSPTHLIKTRGQQVTLRCSPKSGHDTVSWYQQALGQGPQFIFQYYEEEERQRGNFPDRFSGHQFPNYSSELNVNALLLGDSALYLCASSLEVRSGYTGELFFGEGSRLTVL.